This T cell receptor (beta chain) was identified in a study of blood T cell repertoires in COVID-19. Study details: COVID-19 samples, acute and convalescent, were from the United States, Italy and Spain. Sources were T cells, B-cell-depleted T cells, or PBMCs; the material itself was cDNA or gDNA.

This clone has only a few counts. V was pared by 3 bases and J by 8 bases, with 11 bases between. The CDR3 contains 12 residues. Per germline, CDR1 SGDLS and CDR2 YYNGEE. Original data processing: Reference gene primer amplification gave nucleated cell count estimates. Assay used: immunoSEQ multiplex PCR; TCRdb lists only in-frame clones, some missing. That table furnishes V, J and clone size, whereas the DNA furnished D and trimming. This sample has under 250,000 clones, with 89% found just once. The chain employs TRBV9 and TRBJ1-1; D remains ambiguous. The sample taken for sequencing was peripheral blood. The clonotype originates from a woman between 35 and 50 years old with acute or convalescent COVID-19. The CDR3 DNA reads TGTGCCAGCAGCGAGTTACACCCGGAAGCTTTCTTT. It encodes CASSELHPEAFF. Together with reference TRBV9 and TRBJ1-1, the CDR3 gives the full variable domain: DSGVTQTPKHLITATGQRVTLRCSPRSGDLSVYWYQQSLDQGLQFLIQYYNGEERAKGNILERFSAQQFPDLHSELNLSSLELGDSALYFCASSELHPEAFFGQGTRLTVV.